This T cell receptor beta chain was sequenced for a study of blood T cells in healthy people across ages. Alongside a J-beta primer mix, a sample-barcoded 5' primer served in a second PCR lasting roughly 7 to 11 cycles. Each CDR3 protein gets one entry after TCRdb re-called the 5' RACE reads with MiXCR. Here the sample spans under 1 million distinct CDR3 sequences, around 42% being singletons. The CDR3 consists of 16 residues. Germline values: CDR1 LGHNA, CDR2 YSLEER. V dropped 0 bases and J dropped 2 bases, with 13 bases sitting between them. This chain uses TRBV4-3 with TRBJ1-2, with D perhaps matching TRBD1 (6 bases). This receptor was obtained from a man aged 55 to 70 in good health. The sample was blood. The CDR3 region has the DNA TGCGCCAGCAGCCAAGATGTGGGGGGCGTCAACTATGGCTACACCTTC. It specifies CASSQDVGGVNYGYTF.